Below, 10 T cell receptor beta chains from the same sample are listed, as sequenced in a study of sequential checkpoint blockade in melanoma. Indicated treatment: randomized to nivolumab then ipilimumab (arm A) or the reverse (arm B). Assay: immunoSEQ multiplex PCR; the TCRdb copy retains only in-frame clones and omits some. The sample has more than 9,500 clones; about 61% are singletons. The sequencing used CD8+ T cells sorted from blood (inferred from file names), collected from a patient given nivolumab and ipilimumab in sequence. The source is a human donor with melanoma.

The CDR3 loop reads CASSLIAGASTDTQYF. DNA of the CDR3: TGTGCCAGCAGCTTAATAGCGGGGGCTAGCACAGATACGCAGTATTTT. The chain links TRBV7-3 to TRBJ2-3; 9 bases line up with TRBD2. This CDR3 region has 16 residues. Looked up from germline, CDR1 is SGHTA and CDR2 is FQGTGA. J was trimmed by 0 bases and V by 1 base; bases with no gene match: 2.

This chain connects TRBV2 to TRBJ2-7; 10 bases align to TRBD1. The CDR3 spans 13 residues. The germline V gene encodes CDR1 SNHLY and CDR2 FYNNEI. V lost 6 bases, J lost 3 bases, and 2 bases stayed unmatched. CDR3 loop: CASSGTGDYEQYF. In DNA form, the CDR3 reads TGTGCCAGCAGCGGGACAGGGGACTACGAGCAGTACTTC.

This clone is medium-sized (0.01 to 0.1%) by share. The rearrangement links TRBV6-5 to TRBJ1-1; D is perhaps TRBD1 (6 bases). Trimming left V 2 bases short and J 5 bases short, with 9 bases between. The CDR3 spans 13 residues. Per the germline V gene, CDR1 is MNHEY and CDR2 is SVGAGI. CDR3 DNA: TGTGCCAGCAGTTACGGGGGGGCTACTGAAGCTTTCTTT. Protein sequence: CASSYGGATEAFF.

The chain couples TRBV29-1 to TRBJ2-3; TRBD2 matches at 9 bases. V lost 3 bases and J lost 3; bases outside the gene matches: 10. Germline lookup yields CDR1 SQVTM and CDR2 ANQGSEA. The CDR3 loop spans 16 amino acids. CDR3 in amino acids: CSVETLAGLWTDTQYF. In DNA form, the CDR3 reads TGCAGCGTTGAGACCCTAGCGGGGTTATGGACAGATACGCAGTATTTT.

The count of this clone is one. The chain is built from TRBV9 and TRBJ1-3; a possible D gene is TRBD1 (5 bases). Germline values: CDR1 SGDLS, CDR2 YYNGEE. Trimming stripped 0 bases from V and 3 bases from J, with 7 bases between. The CDR3 contains 14 residues. The CDR3 DNA follows: TGTGCCAGCAGCGTAGGGGGCCTTGGAAACACCATATATTTT. It specifies CASSVGGLGNTIYF.

The V and J genes are TRBV9 and TRBJ2-7, with 9 bases aligning to TRBD1. Germline CDR1 is SGDLS and CDR2 is YYNGEE. CDR3 size: 14 residues. The trim removed 4 bases at V and 3 bases at J, leaving 5 bases unmatched. This chain's CDR3 is CASSPGTGNYEQYF. The CDR3 DNA reads TGTGCCAGCAGCCCCGGGACAGGGAACTACGAGCAGTACTTC.

A note on this clone: Other DNA sequences of this sample code for an identical CDR3. V gene TRBV6-1 combines with J gene TRBJ2-3; D remains ambiguous. Per germline, CDR1 MNHNS and CDR2 SASEGT. This CDR3 spans 13 amino acids. V was cut by 4 bases and J by 2 bases, with 7 bases left in between. CDR3 protein: CASSVRLTDTQYF. The CDR3 DNA is TGTGCCAGCAGTGTCCGTCTCACAGATACGCAGTATTTT.

The chain carries TRBV27 and TRBJ1-2, with 9 positions matching TRBD1. This CDR3 has 16 residues. The ends lost 4 bases at V and 0 bases at J; junction bases unmatched: 6. Germline loops: CDR1 MNHEY, CDR2 SMNVEV (reference sequence). CDR3 sequence reads: CASSSSGQGSNYGYTF. In DNA, the CDR3 is TGTGCCAGCAGTTCCTCGGGACAGGGATCTAACTATGGCTACACCTTC.

The gene calls are TRBV2 and TRBJ1-5; D uncertain. Trimming cost V 4 bases and J 0 bases, with 7 bases left between them. The CDR3 is 14 residues long. Germline V gives CDR1 SNHLY, CDR2 FYNNEI. DNA for the CDR3: TGTGCCAGCAGTGTAGAGTATAGCAATCAGCCCCAGCATTTT. It yields the protein CASSVEYSNQPQHF.

As regards this clone: One end of the junction varies from germline; a read error may be responsible. The J gene is TRBJ2-1, the V gene TRBV7-7, with 13 bases lining up with TRBD2. CDR3 length: 15 residues. Germline V CDR1 and CDR2: SSHAT, FNYEAQ (reference sequence). The CDR3 sequence is CASSFGTSGDNEQFF. The CDR3 bases are TGTGCTAGCAGCTTCGGGACTAGCGGGGACAATGAGCAGTTCTTC.